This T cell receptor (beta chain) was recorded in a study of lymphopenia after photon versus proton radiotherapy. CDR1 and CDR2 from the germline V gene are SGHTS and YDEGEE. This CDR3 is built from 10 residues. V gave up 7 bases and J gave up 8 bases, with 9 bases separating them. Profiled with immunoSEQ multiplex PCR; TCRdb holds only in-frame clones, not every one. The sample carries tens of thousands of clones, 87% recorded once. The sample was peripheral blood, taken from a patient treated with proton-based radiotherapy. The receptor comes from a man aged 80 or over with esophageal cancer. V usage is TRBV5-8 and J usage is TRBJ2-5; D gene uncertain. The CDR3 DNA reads TGTGCCAGCGAACGGCGCACCCAGTACTTC. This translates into CASERRTQYF. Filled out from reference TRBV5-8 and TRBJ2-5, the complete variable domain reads EAGVTQSPTHLIKTRGQQATLRCSPISGHTSVYWYQQALGLGLQFLLWYDEGEERNRGNFPPRFSGRQFPNYSSELNVNALELEDSALYLCASERRTQYFGPGTRLLVL.